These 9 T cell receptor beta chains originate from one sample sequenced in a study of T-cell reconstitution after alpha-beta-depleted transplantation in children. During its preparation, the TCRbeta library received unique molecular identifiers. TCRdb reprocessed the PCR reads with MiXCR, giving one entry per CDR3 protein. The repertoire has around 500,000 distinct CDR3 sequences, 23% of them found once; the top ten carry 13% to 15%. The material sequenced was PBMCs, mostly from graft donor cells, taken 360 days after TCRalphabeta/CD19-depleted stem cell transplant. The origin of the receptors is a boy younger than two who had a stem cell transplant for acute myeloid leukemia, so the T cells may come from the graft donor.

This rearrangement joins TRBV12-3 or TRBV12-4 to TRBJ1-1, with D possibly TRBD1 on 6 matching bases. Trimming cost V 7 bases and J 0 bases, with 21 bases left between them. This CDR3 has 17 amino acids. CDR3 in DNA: TGTGCCAGCATCACGGGCGTGGACAGAGTTTTGAACACTGAAGCTTTCTTT. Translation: CASITGVDRVLNTEAFF.

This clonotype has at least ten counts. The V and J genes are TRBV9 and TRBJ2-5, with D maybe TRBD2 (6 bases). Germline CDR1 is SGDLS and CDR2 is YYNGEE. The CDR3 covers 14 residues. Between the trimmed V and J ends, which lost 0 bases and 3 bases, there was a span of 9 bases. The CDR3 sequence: CASSVVGGEETQYF. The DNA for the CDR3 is TGTGCCAGCAGCGTAGTGGGGGGAGAAGAGACCCAGTACTTC.

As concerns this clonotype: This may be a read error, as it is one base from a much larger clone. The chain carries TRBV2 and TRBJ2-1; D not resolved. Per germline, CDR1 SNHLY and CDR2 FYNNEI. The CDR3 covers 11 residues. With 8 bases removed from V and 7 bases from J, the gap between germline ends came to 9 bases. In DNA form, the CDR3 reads TGTGCCAGCGCCCTAGGGAATGAGCAGTTCTTC. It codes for CASALGNEQFF.

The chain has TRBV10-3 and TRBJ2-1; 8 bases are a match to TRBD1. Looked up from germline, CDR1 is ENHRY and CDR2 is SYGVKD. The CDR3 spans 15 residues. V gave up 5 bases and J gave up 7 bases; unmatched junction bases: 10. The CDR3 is CAISRSRGRWNEQFF. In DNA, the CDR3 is TGTGCCATCAGTAGGTCCAGGGGGCGTTGGAATGAGCAGTTCTTC.

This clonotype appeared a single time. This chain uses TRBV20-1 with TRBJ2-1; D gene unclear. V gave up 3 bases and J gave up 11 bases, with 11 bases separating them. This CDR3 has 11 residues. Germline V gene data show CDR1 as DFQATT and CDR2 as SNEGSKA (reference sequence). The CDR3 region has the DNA TGCAGTGCTAGCGGGTTGGGGAAGCAGTTCTTC. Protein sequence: CSASGLGKQFF.

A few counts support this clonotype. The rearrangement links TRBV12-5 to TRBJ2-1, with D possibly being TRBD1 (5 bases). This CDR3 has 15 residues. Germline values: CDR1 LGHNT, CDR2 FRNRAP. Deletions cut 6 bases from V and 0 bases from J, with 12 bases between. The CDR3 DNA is TGTGCTAGTGGCGAAGAACAGGACTCCTACAATGAGCAGTTCTTC. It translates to CASGEEQDSYNEQFF.

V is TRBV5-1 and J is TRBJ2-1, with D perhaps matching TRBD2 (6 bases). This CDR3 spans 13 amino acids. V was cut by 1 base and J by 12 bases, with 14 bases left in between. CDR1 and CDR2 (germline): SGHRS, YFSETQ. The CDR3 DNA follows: TGCGCCAGCAGCTTGCTGGCCCGGGGAGGGCAGTTCTTC. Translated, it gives CASSLLARGGQFF.

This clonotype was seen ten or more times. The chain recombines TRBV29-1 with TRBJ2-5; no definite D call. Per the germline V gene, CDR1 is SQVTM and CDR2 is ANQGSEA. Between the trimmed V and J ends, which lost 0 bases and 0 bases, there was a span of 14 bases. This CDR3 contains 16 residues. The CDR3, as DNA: TGCAGCGTTGAAGACGGTCGCGTCGGGTACCAAGAGACCCAGTACTTC. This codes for CSVEDGRVGYQETQYF.

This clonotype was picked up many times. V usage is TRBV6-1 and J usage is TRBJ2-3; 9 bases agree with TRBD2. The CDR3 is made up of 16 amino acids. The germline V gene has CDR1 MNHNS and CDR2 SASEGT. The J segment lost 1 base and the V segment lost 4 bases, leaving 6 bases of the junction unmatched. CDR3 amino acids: CASSGTGLAGTDTQYF. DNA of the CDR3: TGTGCCAGCAGTGGCACGGGACTAGCAGGCACAGATACGCAGTATTTT.